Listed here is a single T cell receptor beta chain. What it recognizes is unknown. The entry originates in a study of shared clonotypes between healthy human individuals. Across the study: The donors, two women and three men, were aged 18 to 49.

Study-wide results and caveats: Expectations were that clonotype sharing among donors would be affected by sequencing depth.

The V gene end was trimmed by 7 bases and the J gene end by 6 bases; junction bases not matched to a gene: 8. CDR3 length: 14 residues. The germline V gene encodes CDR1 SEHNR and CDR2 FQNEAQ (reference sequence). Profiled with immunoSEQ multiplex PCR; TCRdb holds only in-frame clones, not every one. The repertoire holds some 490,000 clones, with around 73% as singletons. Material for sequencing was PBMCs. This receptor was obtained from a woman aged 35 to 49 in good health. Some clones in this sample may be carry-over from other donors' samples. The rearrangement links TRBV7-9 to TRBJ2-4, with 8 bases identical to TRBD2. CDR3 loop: CASTSTSGGNIQYF. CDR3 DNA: TGTGCCAGCACCTCTACTAGCGGAGGAAACATTCAGTACTTC.